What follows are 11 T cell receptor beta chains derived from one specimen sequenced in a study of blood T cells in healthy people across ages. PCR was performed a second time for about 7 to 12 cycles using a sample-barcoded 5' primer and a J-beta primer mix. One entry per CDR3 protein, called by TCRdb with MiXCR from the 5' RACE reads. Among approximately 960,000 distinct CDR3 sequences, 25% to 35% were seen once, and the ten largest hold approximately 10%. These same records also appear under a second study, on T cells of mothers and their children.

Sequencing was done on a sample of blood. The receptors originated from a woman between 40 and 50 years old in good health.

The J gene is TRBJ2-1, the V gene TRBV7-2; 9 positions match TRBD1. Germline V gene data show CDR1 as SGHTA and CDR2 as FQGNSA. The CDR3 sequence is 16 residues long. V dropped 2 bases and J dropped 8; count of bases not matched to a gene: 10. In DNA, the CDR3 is TGTGCCAGCAGCTTACCACGGGACAGGGTCCTTCATGAGCAGTTCTTC. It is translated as CASSLPRDRVLHEQFF.

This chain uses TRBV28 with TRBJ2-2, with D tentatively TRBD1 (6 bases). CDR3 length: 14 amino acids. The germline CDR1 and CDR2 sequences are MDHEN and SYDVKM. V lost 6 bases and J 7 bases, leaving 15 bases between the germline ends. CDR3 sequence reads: CASRVPGGHGELFF. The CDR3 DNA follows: TGTGCCAGCAGGGTCCCTGGGGGCCACGGGGAGCTGTTTTTT.

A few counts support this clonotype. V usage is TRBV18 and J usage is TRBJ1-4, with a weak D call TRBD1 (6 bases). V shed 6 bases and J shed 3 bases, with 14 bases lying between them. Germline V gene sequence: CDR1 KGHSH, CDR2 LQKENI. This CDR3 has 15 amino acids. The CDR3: CASSPDRSSNEKLFF. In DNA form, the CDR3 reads TGTGCCAGCTCTCCCGACAGGTCCTCTAATGAAAAACTGTTTTTT.

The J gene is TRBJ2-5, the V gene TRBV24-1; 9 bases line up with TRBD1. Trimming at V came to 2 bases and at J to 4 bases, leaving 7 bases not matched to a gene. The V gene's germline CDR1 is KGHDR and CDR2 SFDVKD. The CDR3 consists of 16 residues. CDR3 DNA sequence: TGTGCCACCAGTGATTATGTCGGACAGGGGTTAGAGACCCAGTACTTC. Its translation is CATSDYVGQGLETQYF.

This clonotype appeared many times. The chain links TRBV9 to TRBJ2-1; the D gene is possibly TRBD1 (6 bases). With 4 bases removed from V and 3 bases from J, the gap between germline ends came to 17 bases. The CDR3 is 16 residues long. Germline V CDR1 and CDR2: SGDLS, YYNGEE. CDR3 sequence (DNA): TGTGCCAGCAGCCAGGGGCCAGCCAGGGGCTACAATGAGCAGTTCTTC. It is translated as CASSQGPARGYNEQFF.

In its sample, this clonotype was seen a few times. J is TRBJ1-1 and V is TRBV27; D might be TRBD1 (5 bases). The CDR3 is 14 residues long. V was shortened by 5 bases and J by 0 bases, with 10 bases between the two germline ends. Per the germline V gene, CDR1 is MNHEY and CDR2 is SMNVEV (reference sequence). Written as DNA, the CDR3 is TGTGCCAGCAGTGTAGGCAGGGTGAACACTGAAGCTTTCTTT. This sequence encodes CASSVGRVNTEAFF.

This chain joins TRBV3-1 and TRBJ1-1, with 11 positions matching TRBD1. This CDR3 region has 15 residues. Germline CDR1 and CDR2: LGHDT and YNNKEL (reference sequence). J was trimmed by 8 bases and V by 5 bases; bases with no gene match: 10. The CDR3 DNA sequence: TGTGCCAGCAGCTTACGGACAGGGGGCATTGGGGAAGCTTTCTTT. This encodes CASSLRTGGIGEAFF.

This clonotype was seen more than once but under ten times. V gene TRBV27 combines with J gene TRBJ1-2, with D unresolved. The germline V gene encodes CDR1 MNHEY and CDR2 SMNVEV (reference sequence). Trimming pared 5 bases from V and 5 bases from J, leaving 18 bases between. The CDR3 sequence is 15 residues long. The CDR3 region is CASSPASSTPYGYTF. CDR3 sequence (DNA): TGTGCCAGCAGTCCAGCCAGTAGCACCCCTTATGGCTACACCTTC.

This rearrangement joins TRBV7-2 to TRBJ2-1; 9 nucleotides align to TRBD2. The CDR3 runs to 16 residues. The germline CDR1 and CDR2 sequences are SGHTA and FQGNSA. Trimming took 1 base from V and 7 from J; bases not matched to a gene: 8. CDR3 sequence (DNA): TGTGCCAGCAGCTTAGTGCGAGCGGGGGGTAGAAATGAGCAGTTCTTC. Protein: CASSLVRAGGRNEQFF.

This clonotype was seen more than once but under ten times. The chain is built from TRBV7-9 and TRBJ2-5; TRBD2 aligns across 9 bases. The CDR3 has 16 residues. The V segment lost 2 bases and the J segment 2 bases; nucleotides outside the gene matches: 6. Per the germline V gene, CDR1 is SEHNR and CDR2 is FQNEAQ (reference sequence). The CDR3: CASSLFSGGQQETQYF. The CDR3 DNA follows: TGTGCCAGCAGCTTATTTAGCGGGGGACAACAAGAGACCCAGTACTTC.

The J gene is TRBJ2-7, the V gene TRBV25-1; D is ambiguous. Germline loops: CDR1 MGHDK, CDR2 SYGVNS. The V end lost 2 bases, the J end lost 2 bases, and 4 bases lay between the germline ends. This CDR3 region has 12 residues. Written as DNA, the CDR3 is TGTGCCAGCAGTGAAGTGCCCTACGAGCAGTACTTC. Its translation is CASSEVPYEQYF.